This T cell receptor (beta chain) was sequenced for a study of cytomegalovirus exposure and HLA in healthy donors. Primers included in the PCR were 60 Vbeta and 13 Jbeta primers. The method was immunoSEQ multiplex PCR; TCRdb's version includes in-frame clones alone and lacks a portion of them. The sample holds roughly 100,000 clones, 70% to 80% seen once. V shed 5 bases and J shed 6 bases, with 10 bases lying between them. There are 13 residues in the CDR3. Germline values: CDR1 LNHNV, CDR2 YYDKDF (reference sequence). Donors showed nominal health when sampled, although they likely had unrecorded immune exposures. The study, taken as a whole, reports: Among the sequence variants, a highly shared cluster was likely an artifact of sequencing.

Concerning this clone itself: Its antigen is as yet unknown.

The TCR sequence derives from a female donor in good health and CMV-seronegative. The chain carries TRBV15 and TRBJ1-4; D is possibly TRBD1 (5 bases). The sample taken for sequencing was PBMCs. CDR3 nucleotides: TGTGCCACCAGCCCCCGGGGGTATGAAAAACTGTTTTTT. Protein: CATSPRGYEKLFF.